Shown below are 2 T cell receptor beta chains from a single sample sequenced in a study of CD8+CD57+ T cells in acquired aplastic anemia. For CDR3 and TCR beta VDJ profiling, genomic DNA was the template used. One entry per CDR3 protein, called by TCRdb with MiXCR from the reads. This table has some 200,000 distinct CDR3 sequences, almost 35% appearing once. Sequencing was carried out using sorted CD4+, CD8+, or CD8+CD57+ T cells (not recorded which) from PBMCs. These receptors were obtained from a human donor in good health, serving as a control.

This clonotype was counted at least ten times. The chain combines TRBV5-1 with TRBJ1-2, with no clear D. V was clipped by 2 bases and J by 2 bases, with 16 bases between them. Per germline, CDR1 SGHRS and CDR2 YFSETQ. This CDR3 has 16 amino acids. DNA of the CDR3: TGCGCCAGCAGCTTCTTAACTGGGTCGACGAACTATGGCTACACCTTC. The encoded protein is CASSFLTGSTNYGYTF. Full variable domain (remainder filled in from reference TRBV5-1 and TRBJ1-2): KAGVTQTPRYLIKTRGQQVTLSCSPISGHRSVSWYQQTPGQGLQFLFEYFSETQRNKGNFPGRFSGRQFSNSRSEMNVSTLELGDSALYLCASSFLTGSTNYGYTFGSGTRLTVV.

This clonotype occurred many times. The chain is built from TRBV19 and TRBJ2-2, with TRBD1 matching 7 bases. The V and J ends lost 9 bases and 6 bases, in that order; junction bases with no gene match: 10. The CDR3 extends over 14 amino acids. Germline V CDR1 and CDR2: LNHDA, SQIVND (reference sequence). The DNA of the CDR3 is TGTGCCAGCCGGGACAGTAGTGTCTCCGGGGAGCTGTTTTTT. It encodes CASRDSSVSGELFF.